This is a list of T cell receptor beta chains from one sample in a study of blood T cell repertoires in COVID-19. Measured with immunoSEQ multiplex PCR; TCRdb has only the in-frame clones, and not every one. The data show approximately 15,000 clones, with roughly 91% seen just once and 20% to 30% held by the top ten. Sequenced material: peripheral blood. The receptors originated from a man between 60 and 75 years old with acute or convalescent COVID-19. The conserved cysteine and the conserved F or W are not part of the CDR3 here. Each record gives: V gene, J gene, CDR3 protein.

V gene: TRBV18
J gene: TRBJ2-1
CDR3 protein: ASSLILDNEQF

V gene: TRBV27
J gene: TRBJ1-6
CDR3 protein: ASSLDLGGRNSPLH

V gene: TRBV3-1/TRBV3-2
J gene: TRBJ1-2
CDR3 protein: ASSQDWGVF

V gene: TRBV27
J gene: TRBJ1-1
CDR3 protein: ASRSPGPAF

V gene: TRBV2
J gene: TRBJ2-7
CDR3 protein: ASRGLGEQY

V gene: TRBV25-1
J gene: TRBJ2-2
CDR3 protein: ASSGRDSTGELF

V gene: TRBV28
J gene: TRBJ1-6
CDR3 protein: AVAGRAYSPLH

V gene: TRBV9
J gene: TRBJ2-3
CDR3 protein: ASSVAIGASSTDTQY

V gene: TRBV19
J gene: TRBJ2-2
CDR3 protein: ASTKGDRNTGELF

V gene: TRBV12-3/TRBV12-4
J gene: TRBJ1-4
CDR3 protein: ASSVREKLF

V gene: TRBV19
J gene: TRBJ1-3
CDR3 protein: ASSPDRRRNTIY

V gene: TRBV2
J gene: TRBJ2-5
CDR3 protein: ASSGSRVGAVQETQY

V gene: TRBV27
J gene: TRBJ2-4
CDR3 protein: ASRQGHIQY

V gene: TRBV5-8
J gene: TRBJ1-4
CDR3 protein: ASSLEI

V gene: TRBV5-5
J gene: TRBJ2-3
CDR3 protein: ASSLLQGAPLTDTQY

V gene: TRBV28
J gene: TRBJ1-2
CDR3 protein: ASSLTGQGTANYGYT

V gene: TRBV19
J gene: TRBJ1-2
CDR3 protein: ASSPGQGEGYGYT

V gene: TRBV5-1
J gene: TRBJ1-2
CDR3 protein: ASSHGQGDYGGYT

V gene: TRBV6-6
J gene: TRBJ2-5
CDR3 protein: ASSQQGNQETQY

V gene: TRBV2
J gene: TRBJ2-7
CDR3 protein: ASSQGQGPYEQY

V gene: TRBV5-6
J gene: TRBJ1-5
CDR3 protein: ASSFRGTLNQPQH

V gene: TRBV6-1
J gene: TRBJ2-7
CDR3 protein: ASSELRPPYEQY

V gene: TRBV4-1
J gene: TRBJ2-7
CDR3 protein: ASSQGTGATYEQY

V gene: TRBV28
J gene: TRBJ1-5
CDR3 protein: ASSPGGRQH

V gene: TRBV5-1
J gene: TRBJ1-2
CDR3 protein: ASSLGDKGSSNYGYT

V gene: TRBV9
J gene: TRBJ1-3
CDR3 protein: ASSLTGSGNTIY

V gene: TRBV27
J gene: TRBJ1-6
CDR3 protein: ASLPPGSSYNSPLH

V gene: TRBV2
J gene: TRBJ2-2
CDR3 protein: ASRDRVLNTGELF

V gene: TRBV11-2
J gene: TRBJ2-1
CDR3 protein: ASSPGTTGPAGNEQF